This paragraph covers one T cell receptor beta chain sequence. Trimming left V 4 bases short and J 10 bases short, with 6 bases between. There are 9 residues in the CDR3. Germline loops: CDR1 GTSNPN, CDR2 SVGIG (reference sequence). The data originate from a study of T-cell reconstitution after alpha-beta-depleted transplantation in children. For TCRbeta, the library was prepared with unique molecular identifiers. TCRdb re-analysed the PCR reads in MiXCR, keeping a single row per CDR3 protein. The repertoire holds some 490,000 distinct CDR3 sequences, with under 15% as singletons. The source is a human donor who donated a stem cell graft to a child with combined immunodeficiency. This chain uses TRBV30 with TRBJ2-3; D is uncertain. Material: PBMCs from the stem cell graft donor, obtained from the stem cell graft. The chain's CDR3 is CAWTGPQYF. In nucleotides, the CDR3 is TGTGCCTGGACGGGTCCGCAGTATTTT.